Presented here are 9 T cell receptor beta chains from one specimen sequenced in a study of cytomegalovirus exposure and HLA in healthy donors (dated by TCRdb to the late 2010s). Libraries were prepared through the immunoSEQ multiplex PCR assay. For the multiplex PCR, a mixture combining 60 forward primers for TCR Vbeta segments and 13 reverse primers for TCR Jbeta segments was used. Held by TCRdb, this immuneACCESS table contains in-frame sequences only and omits some clones. Under half of the omission traces to an unresolved V gene where checked; the cause of the rest is unknown. The sample records about 130,000 clones, more than 80% of which are singletons. The top ten clones comprise 5.9% of the sample. The specimen sequenced was PBMCs. These receptors all stem from a woman aged 40-49 years in good health and CMV-seropositive.

The rearrangement joins TRBV19 to TRBJ1-2; 11 bases agree with TRBD1. The CDR3 is made up of 16 amino acids. V shed 8 bases and J 0 bases; nucleotides not matched to a gene: 8. Germline CDR1 LNHDA, CDR2 SQIVND (reference sequence). The CDR3, as DNA: TGTGCCAGTCGGAGGACAGGGGGCCGGCCTAACTATGGCTACACCTTC. It is translated as CASRRTGGRPNYGYTF.

In its sample, this clone was seen a few times. This sequence joins TRBV5-3 and TRBJ1-5, with 7 bases identical to TRBD1. TRBV5-3 counts as an open reading frame of uncertain function. The trim removed 4 bases at V and 6 bases at J, leaving 7 bases unmatched. The CDR3 is 14 amino acids. CDR3 protein: CARSIRGSGQPQHF. CDR3 DNA sequence: TGTGCCAGAAGCATCAGGGGGTCGGGTCAGCCCCAGCATTTT.

The chain is built from TRBV5-1 and TRBJ2-2; D call uncertain. Germline loops: CDR1 SGHRS, CDR2 YFSETQ. V gave up 5 bases and J gave up 4 bases, with 12 bases separating them. This CDR3 is built from 14 residues. The CDR3 coding sequence is TGCGCCAGCAGATTTGATCGGGTCACCGGGGAGCTGTTTTTT. Its protein product is CASRFDRVTGELFF.

The rearrangement joins TRBV5-1 to TRBJ2-5; possible D gene TRBD1, 6 bases. V lost 4 bases and J lost 4, with 14 bases in between. The CDR3 totals 14 residues. Germline CDR1 SGHRS, CDR2 YFSETQ. This CDR3 reads CASSPFGRGETQYF. CDR3 sequence (DNA): TGCGCCAGCAGCCCCTTCGGCAGGGGAGAGACCCAGTACTTC.

The chain carries TRBV6-1 and TRBJ1-2; D might be TRBD1 (6 bases). Trimming left V 5 bases short and J 3 bases short, with 13 bases between. The CDR3 extends over 14 amino acids. Germline loops: CDR1 MNHNS, CDR2 SASEGT. The CDR3 region has the DNA TGTGCCAGCAGTCCAAGGGGACAAGACTATGGCTACACCTTC. This codes for CASSPRGQDYGYTF.

The rearrangement links TRBV5-1 to TRBJ2-3; 8 bases are a match to TRBD2. After removal of 0 bases from V and 0 bases from J, the junction contained 12 bases not matched to a gene. CDR3 length: 19 residues. Germline V gives CDR1 SGHRS, CDR2 YFSETQ. The CDR3: CASSLGRLAGGASTDTQYF. The CDR3 nucleotides read TGCGCCAGCAGCTTGGGAAGGCTAGCGGGTGGGGCTAGCACAGATACGCAGTATTTT.

V and J are TRBV7-2 and TRBJ1-5; 8 positions match TRBD1. Germline values: CDR1 SGHTA, CDR2 FQGNSA. The CDR3 consists of 15 residues. J was trimmed by 7 bases and V by 5 bases; bases with no gene match: 10. The CDR3 DNA follows: TGTGCCAGCAGCCTCGCAGGGGGCTCGGGGCAGCCCCAGCATTTT. Its protein is CASSLAGGSGQPQHF.

This chain uses TRBV19 with TRBJ2-7; D is unresolved. Per the germline V gene, CDR1 is LNHDA and CDR2 is SQIVND (reference sequence). The V and J ends lost 5 bases and 6 bases respectively, with 11 bases between them. This CDR3 has 12 residues. CDR3 amino acids: CASSLTVSEQYF. The CDR3 DNA sequence: TGTGCCAGTAGTTTAACAGTGTCCGAGCAGTACTTC.

The rearrangement links TRBV5-1 to TRBJ2-7, with TRBD1 identical over 9 bases. Germline trimming cut 0 bases from V and 3 bases from J; bases unmatched to any gene: 7. Per the germline V gene, CDR1 is SGHRS and CDR2 is YFSETQ. The CDR3 length is 16 residues. In DNA, the CDR3 is TGCGCCAGCAGCTTGGCCCCACCGGGACAGGGCTACGAGCAGTACTTC. Protein product: CASSLAPPGQGYEQYF.